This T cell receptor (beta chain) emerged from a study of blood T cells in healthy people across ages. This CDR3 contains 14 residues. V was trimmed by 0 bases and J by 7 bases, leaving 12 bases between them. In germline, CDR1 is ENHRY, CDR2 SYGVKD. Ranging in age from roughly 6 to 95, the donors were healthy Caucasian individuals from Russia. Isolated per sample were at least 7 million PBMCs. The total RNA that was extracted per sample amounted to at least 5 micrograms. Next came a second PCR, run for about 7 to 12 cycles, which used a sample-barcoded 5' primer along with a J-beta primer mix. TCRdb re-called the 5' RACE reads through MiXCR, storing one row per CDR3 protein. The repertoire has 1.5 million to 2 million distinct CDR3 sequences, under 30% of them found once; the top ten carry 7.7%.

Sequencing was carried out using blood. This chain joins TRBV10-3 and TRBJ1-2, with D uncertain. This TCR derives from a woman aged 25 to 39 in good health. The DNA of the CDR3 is TGTGCCATCAGTGAGTCGGACCCCCAACGTGGCTACACCTTC. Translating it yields CAISESDPQRGYTF.